The 21 T cell receptor beta chains in this list originate from one sample, sequenced in a study of cytomegalovirus exposure and HLA in healthy donors. The PCR contained 60 Vbeta and 13 Jbeta primers. Some clones are missing from TCRdb's copy, which holds only in-frame ones; the method was immunoSEQ multiplex PCR. The data show roughly 150,000 clones, less than 10% seen once. The sequencing sample was made of PBMCs. These receptors all stem from a man aged 45 to 65 in good health and CMV-seronegative.

This chain links TRBV7-9 with TRBJ2-2, with TRBD2 matching 14 bases. With V trimmed by 6 bases and J by 6 bases, 6 bases remained unmatched. The germline CDR1 and CDR2 sequences are SEHNR and FQNEAQ (reference sequence). The CDR3 extends over 16 amino acids. The CDR3 sequence is CASSSLGLAGAGELFF. The CDR3 DNA reads TGTGCCAGCAGTTCCCTGGGACTAGCGGGAGCCGGGGAGCTGTTTTTT.

This clone was seen more than once but under ten times. The same CDR3 arises from other DNA sequences in this sample as well. V is TRBV9 and J is TRBJ1-4, with 7 bases lining up with TRBD1. Germline CDR1 reads SGDLS; CDR2 reads YYNGEE. With 5 bases clipped from V and 7 bases from J, the junction kept 8 bases outside the gene matches. The CDR3 is 14 residues long. The CDR3 coding sequence is TGTGCCAGCAGTCGACAGGGCGGAACTGAAAAACTGTTTTTT. Its protein product is CASSRQGGTEKLFF.

CDR3 sequence reads: CASRTGTGEAQPQHF. The CDR3 DNA sequence: TGTGCCAGCAGAACCGGGACAGGGGAGGCTCAGCCCCAGCATTTT. V gene TRBV2 combines with J gene TRBJ1-5; 10 bases are a match to TRBD1. CDR1 SNHLY and CDR2 FYNNEI come from the germline V gene. The CDR3 spans 15 residues. V shed 6 bases, J shed 6 bases, and the junction held 8 bases outside the gene matches.

This clone showed up just a few times. This sequence joins TRBV29-1 and TRBJ1-2; unclear D gene. The V end lost 4 bases, the J end lost 6 bases, and 27 bases lay between the germline ends. Per the germline V gene, CDR1 is SQVTM and CDR2 is ANQGSEA. CDR3 size: 17 residues. The CDR3 region has the DNA TGCAGCGTTGGGGGTATAGGTGGGAGTGACCCGGATGATGGCTACACCTTC. This encodes CSVGGIGGSDPDDGYTF.

This clone occurred a few times. The chain has TRBV15 and TRBJ1-5, with D unclear. CDR3 length equals 15 residues. Germline V gene data show CDR1 as LNHNV and CDR2 as YYDKDF (reference sequence). V lost 4 bases, J lost 3 bases, and 13 bases lay in between. CDR3 region: CATSKLNRDNQPQHF. CDR3 nucleotide sequence: TGTGCCACCAGCAAACTGAACCGAGACAATCAGCCCCAGCATTTT.

This clone was detected only a few times. V gene TRBV15 combines with J gene TRBJ2-7; 9 positions match TRBD1. CDR1 is LNHNV and CDR2 is YYDKDF in the germline V gene (reference sequence). CDR3 size: 15 residues. Trimming took 5 bases from V and 0 from J; bases not matched to a gene: 5. CDR3 sequence (DNA): TGTGCCACCAGCGTTCGGACAGGGGCCTCCTACGAGCAGTACTTC. The encoded protein is CATSVRTGASYEQYF.

The chain recombines TRBV5-6 with TRBJ2-5, with 8 bases fitting TRBD1. V lost 0 bases and J lost 1; bases outside the gene matches: 2. This CDR3 has 15 residues. CDR1 is SGHDT and CDR2 is YYEEEE in the germline V gene. The CDR3 region is CASSLVTGGQETQYF. The CDR3 nucleotides read TGTGCCAGCAGCTTGGTTACAGGGGGCCAAGAGACCCAGTACTTC.

CDR3 amino acids: CASSELHGRETQYF. The CDR3 DNA reads TGTGCCAGCAGTGAACTGCATGGGAGAGAGACCCAGTACTTC. This chain joins TRBV2 and TRBJ2-5; TRBD2 might be the D (5 bases). The CDR3 sequence is 14 residues long. The V gene's germline CDR1 is SNHLY and CDR2 FYNNEI. V lost 2 bases and J lost 4, with 11 bases in between.

Only a few counts were recorded for this clone. CDR3 amino acids: CASSRDSLNTEAFF. The CDR3 region has the DNA TGTGCCAGCAGTCGGGACAGCCTGAACACTGAAGCTTTCTTT. This sequence joins TRBV6-4 and TRBJ1-1, with 7 bases lining up with TRBD1. The length of the CDR3 is 14 residues. The V gene's germline CDR1 is MRHNA and CDR2 SNTAGT. The trim removed 5 bases at V and 0 bases at J, leaving 3 bases unmatched.

The rearrangement joins TRBV7-9 to TRBJ1-4; D perhaps matches TRBD1 (5 bases). In germline, CDR1 is SEHNR, CDR2 FQNEAQ (reference sequence). This CDR3 has 12 amino acids. V was clipped by 1 base and J by 13 bases, with 10 bases between them. The CDR3 nucleotides are TGTGCCAGCAGCTTAGAGGTACAGGCACTGTTTTTT. Translating it yields CASSLEVQALFF.

The chain employs TRBV29-1 and TRBJ1-1; 8 nucleotides match TRBD1. V was clipped by 7 bases and J by 0 bases; unmatched bases: 10. The CDR3 spans 15 residues. The germline V gene encodes CDR1 SQVTM and CDR2 ANQGSEA. The CDR3 coding sequence is TGCAGCGCCCGGGACAGGACCGATATGAACACTGAAGCTTTCTTT. Its translation is CSARDRTDMNTEAFF.

This clone showed up just a few times. V usage is TRBV19 and J usage is TRBJ1-2, with a weak D call TRBD1 (6 bases). The CDR3 totals 14 residues. Trimming stripped 9 bases from V and 4 bases from J, with 18 bases between. Germline V gene sequence: CDR1 LNHDA, CDR2 SQIVND (reference sequence). The CDR3 loop is CASSGQTGSYGYTF. The DNA for the CDR3 is TGTGCCAGCTCCGGACAGACAGGAAGCTATGGCTACACCTTC.

The genes are TRBV5-4 and TRBJ1-1; D not certain. Trimming removed 1 base from V and 8 bases from J, with 12 bases in between. The germline V gene has CDR1 SGHNT and CDR2 YYREEE (reference sequence). The CDR3 is made up of 13 amino acids. The CDR3 nucleotides read TGTGCCAGCAGCTTGAAGCAGGCAAAAGAAGCTTTCTTT. Translated: CASSLKQAKEAFF.

The chain recombines TRBV29-1 with TRBJ2-1, with 12 bases lining up with TRBD2. CDR3 length equals 12 residues. From germline, CDR1 is SQVTM and CDR2 ANQGSEA. V was clipped by 7 bases and J by 6 bases; unmatched bases: 1. The CDR3 DNA reads TGCAGCGGACTAGCGGGGGTCAATGAGCAGTTCTTC. Translated: CSGLAGVNEQFF.

This clone was seen a single time. This sequence joins TRBV27 and TRBJ2-2, with 12 bases identical to TRBD2. This CDR3 is 13 amino acids long. CDR1 MNHEY and CDR2 SMNVEV come from the germline V gene (reference sequence). V lost 8 bases and J lost 9; bases outside the gene matches: 4. CDR3 in amino acids: CASGTSGSRELFF. In DNA form, the CDR3 reads TGTGCCAGCGGGACTAGCGGGTCTCGGGAGCTGTTTTTT.

This CDR3 is CASSLVVAGAIEQFF. The DNA of the CDR3 is TGTGCCAGCAGCTTAGTGGTCGCGGGGGCTATAGAGCAGTTCTTC. The chain couples TRBV7-9 to TRBJ2-1, with D perhaps TRBD2 (7 bases). This CDR3 comprises 15 residues. Germline V CDR1 and CDR2: SEHNR, FQNEAQ (reference sequence). Trimming removed 1 base from V and 10 bases from J, with 17 bases in between.

V is TRBV11-3 and J is TRBJ2-7; 10 bases match TRBD1. J lost 4 bases, V lost 9 bases, and 9 bases had no gene match. Germline CDR1 reads SGHNT; CDR2 reads YENEEA. This CDR3 comprises 14 residues. In DNA, the CDR3 is TGTGCCAGTTCGACCGGGACAGGGGCGTACGAGCAGTACTTC. Encoded protein: CASSTGTGAYEQYF.

The rearrangement links TRBV14 to TRBJ2-3; 7 bases are shared with TRBD2. This CDR3 comprises 16 residues. V dropped 2 bases and J dropped 2; count of bases not matched to a gene: 7. Germline-derived CDR1 and CDR2 are SGHDN and FVKESK. The CDR3 DNA is TGTGCCAGCAGCCAACGGCGGGAGTTCTTCACAGATACGCAGTATTTT. Its protein product is CASSQRREFFTDTQYF.

This rearrangement joins TRBV27 to TRBJ1-4, with unresolved D. The V end lost 3 bases, the J end lost 2 bases, and 7 bases lay between the germline ends. The germline V gene encodes CDR1 MNHEY and CDR2 SMNVEV (reference sequence). This CDR3 spans 14 amino acids. The chain's CDR3 is CASSFWSTNEKLFF. The CDR3, as DNA: TGTGCCAGCAGTTTTTGGAGCACTAATGAAAAACTGTTTTTT.

V is TRBV6-5 and J is TRBJ1-1; D unresolved. V dropped 4 bases and J dropped 4 bases, with 19 bases sitting between them. The CDR3 is 16 residues long. The V gene's germline CDR1 is MNHEY and CDR2 SVGAGI. The CDR3 DNA sequence: TGTGCCAGCAGTTCGCAGACGCAGGTACCCGGCACTGAAGCTTTCTTT. Translation gives CASSSQTQVPGTEAFF.

CDR3 sequence (DNA): TGTGCCAGTACCCCCTTACAGGGCAATCAGCCCCAGCATTTT. Amino acid sequence: CASTPLQGNQPQHF. The V call is TRBV19, the J call TRBJ1-5, with a weak D call TRBD1 (5 bases). Trimming pared 7 bases from V and 2 bases from J, leaving 12 bases between. CDR3 length: 14 residues. CDR1 is LNHDA and CDR2 is SQIVND in the germline V gene (reference sequence).